This entry lists 7 T cell receptor beta chains sequenced from one sample in a study of cytomegalovirus exposure and HLA in healthy donors (dated by TCRdb to the late 2010s). The library was produced with the immunoSEQ multiplex PCR assay. Entries here come from immuneACCESS through TCRdb and include only in-frame sequences with V and J called. Some clones fail to appear in such tables; in the studies checked, an unresolved V gene covers under half of the shortfall, and the cause of the remainder is unknown. The sample contains fewer than 150,000 clones, 86% of them found a single time. The ten largest account for about 5.3% of the sample. Input material: PBMCs. These receptors originate from a young man in good health and CMV-seronegative.

V usage is TRBV30 and J usage is TRBJ1-2, with unresolved D. The CDR3 spans 10 residues. V lost 5 bases and J 8 bases, leaving 9 bases between the germline ends. Germline V lookup: CDR1 GTSNPN, CDR2 SVGIG (reference sequence). CDR3 protein: CAWGGNGYTF. CDR3 DNA: TGTGCCTGGGGAGGGAACGGCTACACCTTC. The entire variable domain, with the rest obtained from reference TRBV30 and TRBJ1-2, is as follows: SQTIHQWPATLVQPVGSPLSLECTVEGTSNPNLYWYRQAAGRGLQLLFYSVGIGQISSEVPQNLSASRPQDRQFILSSKKLLLSDSGFYLCAWGGNGYTFGSGTRLTVV.

This clone was seen only once. V and J are TRBV27 and TRBJ1-2, with 8 bases aligning to TRBD1. The CDR3 is 15 residues long. Germline CDR1 is MNHEY and CDR2 is SMNVEV (reference sequence). J was trimmed by 6 bases and V by 5 bases; bases with no gene match: 11. CDR3 region: CASSPYPPTGDGYTF. The CDR3 nucleotides read TGTGCCAGCAGTCCCTACCCCCCGACAGGGGATGGCTACACCTTC.

This chain's CDR3 is CASSIRTTTSYEQYF. CDR3 nucleotides: TGTGCCAGCTCAATCCGGACAACTACATCCTACGAGCAGTACTTC. The J gene is TRBJ2-7, the V gene TRBV18, with D possibly TRBD1 on 5 matching bases. This CDR3 comprises 15 residues. Trimming stripped 5 bases from V and 1 base from J, with 15 bases between. CDR1 KGHSH and CDR2 LQKENI come from the germline V gene.

The chain uses TRBV2 and TRBJ1-3, with 9 positions matching TRBD1. The CDR3 contains 15 residues. The germline gives CDR1 SNHLY, CDR2 FYNNEI. The junction had 8 bases not matched to a gene; V was cut back by 6 bases and J by 5 bases. Here the CDR3 reads CASRADRGERNTIYF. The CDR3 nucleotides are TGTGCCAGCAGGGCGGACAGGGGCGAAAGAAACACCATATATTTT.

This clone occurred once. V and J are TRBV27 and TRBJ2-5; 15 bases are shared with TRBD2. J lost 5 bases, V lost 5 bases, and 3 bases had no gene match. The germline V gene encodes CDR1 MNHEY and CDR2 SMNVEV (reference sequence). This CDR3 comprises 15 residues. The DNA of the CDR3 is TGTGCCAGCAGTCATGGGACTAGCGGGAGGGAGACCCAGTACTTC. Translation gives CASSHGTSGRETQYF.

The J gene is TRBJ1-2, the V gene TRBV19; D may be TRBD1 (5 bases). Germline CDR1 LNHDA, CDR2 SQIVND (reference sequence). CDR3 length equals 16 residues. V was clipped by 5 bases and J by 2 bases, with 18 bases between them. In DNA, the CDR3 is TGTGCCAGTAGTGAGGGACGGGGGAAGGCGAACTATGGCTACACCTTC. Protein sequence: CASSEGRGKANYGYTF. Based on the CDR3 plus reference TRBV19 and TRBJ1-2, the full variable domain is DGGITQSPKYLFRKEGQNVTLSCEQNLNHDAMYWYRQDPGQGLRLIYYSQIVNDFQKGDIAEGYSVSREKKESFPLTVTSAQKNPTAFYLCASSEGRGKANYGYTFGSGTRLTVV.

In its sample, this clone was seen a few times. The genes are TRBV6-4 and TRBJ2-1; D is unresolved. Per germline, CDR1 MRHNA and CDR2 SNTAGT. The CDR3 extends over 14 amino acids. Trimming took off 0 bases at V and 6 bases at J, with 9 bases between the two ends. The CDR3 region is CASSDSFGPNEQFF. DNA of the CDR3: TGTGCCAGCAGTGACTCCTTTGGGCCCAATGAGCAGTTCTTC.